The 25 T cell receptor beta chains listed next were all sequenced from one sample in a study of T cell responses to AZD1222 COVID-19 vaccine. Repertoires were generated with immunoSEQ multiplex PCR, while TCRdb's copy carries only in-frame clones and drops some. This sample has about 140,000 clones, with 86% found just once. Sequenced material: peripheral blood, taken 28 days after the second AZD1222 dose. The source of these receptors is an adult who received the AZD1222 COVID-19 vaccine.

The chain is built from TRBV7-9 and TRBJ1-2, with TRBD1 matching over 7 bases. The CDR3 runs 15 residues. With V trimmed by 4 bases and J by 4 bases, 9 bases remained unmatched. The germline CDR1 and CDR2 sequences are SEHNR and FQNEAQ (reference sequence). The CDR3 here is CASSSLDREGYGYTF. Written as DNA, the CDR3 is TGTGCCAGCAGCTCGCTAGACAGGGAGGGCTATGGCTACACCTTC.

This clone was counted at least ten times. This chain connects TRBV15 to TRBJ2-5, with a possible D match to TRBD2 (5 bases). Trimming took 3 bases from V and 5 from J, leaving 22 bases between them. The CDR3 covers 17 residues. Germline CDR1 reads LNHNV; CDR2 reads YYDKDF (reference sequence). This chain's CDR3 is CATSSPQNRDVAETQYF. The CDR3 DNA follows: TGTGCCACCAGCAGCCCTCAGAATAGGGATGTAGCGGAGACCCAGTACTTC. The entire variable domain, with the rest obtained from reference TRBV15 and TRBJ2-5, is as follows: DAMVIQNPRYQVTQFGKPVTLSCSQTLNHNVMYWYQQKSSQAPKLLFHYYDKDFNNEADTPDNFQSRRPNTSFCFLDIRSPGLGDTAMYLCATSSPQNRDVAETQYFGPGTRLLVL.

This chain links TRBV9 with TRBJ2-7; TRBD1 or TRBD2 may be the D gene (7 bases each). This CDR3 has 16 residues. V was cut by 0 bases and J by 7 bases, with 20 bases left in between. The germline CDR1 and CDR2 sequences are SGDLS and YYNGEE. The CDR3 region is CASSVAPIVRGGEQYF. In DNA form, the CDR3 reads TGTGCCAGCAGCGTAGCCCCGATCGTCAGGGGGGGAGAGCAGTACTTC.

The chain recombines TRBV4-2 with TRBJ1-5; D is unresolved. This CDR3 is 12 amino acids long. V was clipped by 1 base and J by 5 bases, with 3 bases between them. Looked up from germline, CDR1 is LGHNA and CDR2 is YNFKEQ. In nucleotides, the CDR3 is TGTGCCAGCAGCCAAGGGCATCAGCCCCAGCATTTT. This encodes CASSQGHQPQHF.

V and J are TRBV14 and TRBJ2-3; TRBD2 is a possible D gene (7 bases). The CDR3 is 16 amino acids. Per germline, CDR1 SGHDN and CDR2 FVKESK. V dropped 1 base and J dropped 2 bases, with 13 bases sitting between them. In nucleotides, the CDR3 is TGTGCCAGCAGCCAAGCAAGCGGGACATACACAGATACGCAGTATTTT. This encodes CASSQASGTYTDTQYF.

The chain links TRBV4-2 to TRBJ1-1, with D unresolved. Germline values: CDR1 LGHNA, CDR2 YNFKEQ. This CDR3 region has 15 residues. Trimming removed 1 base at V and 1 base at J, with 10 bases between. This chain's CDR3 is CASSQGSSGNTEAFF. CDR3 in DNA: TGTGCCAGCAGCCAAGGTAGTTCGGGGAACACTGAAGCTTTCTTT.

The chain couples TRBV6-1 to TRBJ1-5; no clear D gene. Per the germline V gene, CDR1 is MNHNS and CDR2 is SASEGT. Trimming took 2 bases from V and 1 from J, leaving 6 bases between them. The CDR3 runs 14 residues. CDR3 nucleotide sequence: TGTGCCAGCAGTGAACGAGGAAGCAATCAGCCCCAGCATTTT. It yields the protein CASSERGSNQPQHF.

This clone was seen once. V usage is TRBV6-5 and J usage is TRBJ2-2, with no clear D. The V and J ends lost 5 bases and 9 bases respectively, with 7 bases between them. This CDR3 has 11 residues. The germline gives CDR1 MNHEY, CDR2 SVGAGI. The CDR3 nucleotides read TGTGCCAGCAGTAACCAATGGGAGCTGTTTTTT. Translated: CASSNQWELFF.

The CDR3 DNA is TGCAGCGTGGCAGAAGCCTATGGCTACACCTTC. Translating gives CSVAEAYGYTF. V is TRBV29-1 and J is TRBJ1-2; D ambiguous. The germline V and J ends were trimmed by 6 bases and 4 bases, with 9 bases remaining between them. The CDR3 sequence is 11 residues long. The germline V gene encodes CDR1 SQVTM and CDR2 ANQGSEA. The variable domain in full, with the rest retrieved from reference TRBV29-1 and TRBJ1-2, is SAVISQKPSRDICQRGTSLTIQCQVDSQVTMMFWYRQQPGQSLTLIATANQGSEATYESGFVIDKFPISRPNLTFSTLTVSNMSPEDSSIYLCSVAEAYGYTFGSGTRLTVV.

The CDR3 DNA is TGTGCCATCAGTTATCTAGCGGGAGATGCCGAGCAGTACTTC. It translates to CAISYLAGDAEQYF. The rearrangement links TRBV10-3 to TRBJ2-7, with 10 bases identical to TRBD2. This CDR3 spans 14 amino acids. With 5 bases clipped from V and 6 bases from J, the junction kept 7 bases outside the gene matches. CDR1 and CDR2 from the germline V gene are ENHRY and SYGVKD.

This chain connects TRBV27 to TRBJ1-6; D remains unclear. The V and J ends lost 5 bases and 5 bases respectively, with 13 bases between them. The CDR3 runs to 15 residues. Germline values: CDR1 MNHEY, CDR2 SMNVEV (reference sequence). This CDR3 is CASSPRPFNNSPLHF. The CDR3 DNA reads TGTGCCAGCAGTCCCCGACCGTTCAATAATTCACCCCTCCACTTT.

The chain carries TRBV18 and TRBJ2-1, with 11 positions matching TRBD2. J was trimmed by 8 bases and V by 3 bases; bases with no gene match: 6. The germline gives CDR1 KGHSH, CDR2 LQKENI. This CDR3 spans 15 amino acids. CDR3: CASSPIAGGRYEQFF. In DNA form, the CDR3 reads TGTGCCAGCTCACCCATAGCGGGAGGGCGGTATGAGCAGTTCTTC.

CDR3 region: CSARPDYGYTF. In nucleotides, the CDR3 is TGCAGTGCTAGGCCCGACTATGGCTACACCTTC. The chain employs TRBV20-1 and TRBJ1-2; D ambiguous. Germline-derived CDR1 and CDR2 are DFQATT and SNEGSKA (reference sequence). Trimming took off 3 bases at V and 3 bases at J, with 5 bases between the two ends. This CDR3 contains 11 residues.

CDR3 bases: TGTGCCAGCAGCCAAGACACGGGACTAGCGGTATACGAGCAGTACTTC. As protein: CASSQDTGLAVYEQYF. V is TRBV3-1 (or the pseudogene TRBV3-2) and J is TRBJ2-7; 11 bases map to TRBD2. The CDR3 runs 16 residues. V was pared by 0 bases and J by 4 bases, with 5 bases of the junction left unmatched. Germline V gene lookup returns CDR1 LGHDT and CDR2 YNNKEL (reference sequence).

V gene TRBV6-4 combines with J gene TRBJ2-6; D call uncertain. CDR3 length: 14 amino acids. Germline-derived CDR1 and CDR2 are MRHNA and SNTAGT. Trimming pared 8 bases from V and 0 bases from J, leaving 8 bases between. As DNA, the CDR3 is TGTGCCAGCGGTTCAGTCTCTGGGGCCAACGTCCTGACTTTC. This encodes CASGSVSGANVLTF.

This chain joins TRBV28 and TRBJ2-6; D gene unclear. V was trimmed by 4 bases and J by 2 bases, leaving 3 bases between them. Germline CDR1 is MDHEN and CDR2 is SYDVKM. The CDR3 spans 13 residues. CDR3 DNA: TGTGCCAGCAGTTCCCCTGGGGCCAACGTCCTGACTTTC. It codes for CASSSPGANVLTF.

V gene TRBV15 combines with J gene TRBJ1-5; 10 nucleotides agree with TRBD1. Germline CDR1 and CDR2: LNHNV and YYDKDF (reference sequence). The length of the CDR3 is 15 residues. J lost 6 bases, V lost 5 bases, and 7 bases had no gene match. The CDR3 DNA is TGTGCCACCAGCGAAGACAGGGGGCTTGGTCAGCCCCAGCATTTT. Translated: CATSEDRGLGQPQHF.

This sequence joins TRBV5-1 and TRBJ2-1; 11 bases align to TRBD2. The junction had 2 bases not matched to a gene; V was cut back by 0 bases and J by 6 bases. Germline assignment: CDR1 SGHRS and CDR2 YFSETQ. This CDR3 is 15 amino acids long. The CDR3 DNA sequence: TGCGCCAGCAGCTTGGTAGCGGGAGGGCTCAATGAGCAGTTCTTC. Residues: CASSLVAGGLNEQFF.

The chain uses TRBV5-1 and TRBJ2-7; D remains ambiguous. CDR3 length: 12 residues. Trimming shortened V by 4 bases and J by 3 bases, and 8 bases separated the two germline ends. Looked up from germline, CDR1 is SGHRS and CDR2 is YFSETQ. CDR3: CASSRDDYEQYF. Written as DNA, the CDR3 is TGCGCCAGCAGCAGAGACGACTACGAGCAGTACTTC.

This rearrangement joins TRBV10-2 to TRBJ2-7; perhaps TRBD2 as D (6 bases). Germline lookup yields CDR1 WSHSY and CDR2 SAAADI. The CDR3 is 13 residues long. Trimming took 1 base from V and 5 from J, leaving 9 bases between them. The CDR3 loop reads CASSEYGSDEQYF. For the CDR3, the DNA is TGCGCCAGCAGTGAGTACGGGAGCGACGAGCAGTACTTC.

V is TRBV7-8 and J is TRBJ1-6; 7 nucleotides line up with TRBD1. Germline-derived CDR1 and CDR2 are SGHVS and FQNEAQ. With 5 bases clipped from V and 9 bases from J, the junction kept 10 bases outside the gene matches. The CDR3 is 15 amino acids. CDR3 protein: CASSPAEGASSPLHF. CDR3 sequence (DNA): TGTGCCAGCAGCCCCGCTGAGGGGGCCAGTTCACCCCTCCACTTT.

The chain combines TRBV6-1 with TRBJ2-1; D not resolved. The germline V and J ends were trimmed by 2 bases and 10 bases, with 12 bases remaining between them. Germline CDR1 and CDR2: MNHNS and SASEGT. There are 13 residues in the CDR3. The CDR3 nucleotides are TGTGCCAGCAGTGAACCCTTTCTATCCGAGCAGTTCTTC. It is translated as CASSEPFLSEQFF.

The chain couples TRBV6-5 to TRBJ1-5; perhaps TRBD1 as D (5 bases). This CDR3 contains 12 residues. The V end lost 8 bases, the J end lost 7 bases, and 12 bases lay between the germline ends. Germline V gene data show CDR1 as MNHEY and CDR2 as SVGAGI. DNA for the CDR3: TGTGCCAGCTCAGGGCGAGGACAGCCCCAGCATTTT. As protein: CASSGRGQPQHF.

The chain uses TRBV7-9 and TRBJ1-4; 7 nucleotides agree with TRBD1. CDR3 size: 13 residues. The germline CDR1 and CDR2 sequences are SEHNR and FQNEAQ (reference sequence). V lost 4 bases, J lost 7 bases, and 3 bases stayed unmatched. The CDR3 DNA reads as TGTGCCAGCAGCTGGGACAGCGTTGAAAAACTGTTTTTT. It yields the protein CASSWDSVEKLFF.

This chain uses TRBV30 with TRBJ1-1; D not resolved. V lost 0 bases and J lost 4, with 9 bases in between. In germline, CDR1 is GTSNPN, CDR2 SVGIG (reference sequence). CDR3 length equals 13 residues. CDR3 amino acids: CAWSVDAGTEAFF. In DNA, the CDR3 is TGTGCCTGGAGTGTAGATGCGGGCACTGAAGCTTTCTTT.